The 20 T cell receptor beta chains listed next were all sequenced from one sample in a study of tumor-infiltrating lymphocytes in localized non-small cell lung cancer. Assay used: immunoSEQ multiplex PCR; TCRdb lists only in-frame clones, some missing. Among 25,000 to 30,000 clones listed, 70% to 90% were seen once. The sample taken for sequencing was lung tumor tissue. The receptors originated from a human donor with non-small cell lung cancer.

V and J are TRBV30 and TRBJ2-5, with a weak D call TRBD1 (6 bases). The V end was cut by 4 bases, the J end by 5 bases, with 17 bases between. Germline CDR1 and CDR2: GTSNPN and SVGIG (reference sequence). CDR3 length equals 14 residues. The CDR3 protein is CAWNQGGLRETQYF. CDR3 nucleotides: TGTGCCTGGAACCAAGGGGGTCTTCGGGAGACCCAGTACTTC.

This chain links TRBV4-3 with TRBJ2-1; 7 positions match TRBD2. This CDR3 has 17 amino acids. Germline V lookup: CDR1 LGHNA, CDR2 YSLEER. V shed 1 base and J 5 bases; nucleotides not matched to a gene: 11. The CDR3 loop reads CASSQVVAIAGDNEQFF. CDR3 in DNA: TGCGCCAGCAGCCAAGTGGTCGCGATAGCGGGCGACAATGAGCAGTTCTTC.

The chain employs TRBV13 and TRBJ1-5; 7 bases fit TRBD1. Germline V gene lookup returns CDR1 PRHDT and CDR2 FYEKMQ (reference sequence). The CDR3 has 14 residues. Losses at the gene ends were 6 bases for V and 4 bases for J; bases not matched to a gene: 6. The CDR3 region is CASSFRDRNQPQHF. For the CDR3, the DNA is TGTGCCAGCAGTTTCCGGGACAGAAATCAGCCCCAGCATTTT.

V is TRBV11-1 and J is TRBJ2-3; 7 bases agree with TRBD1. CDR1 and CDR2 from the germline V gene are SGHAT and FQDESV (reference sequence). J lost 8 bases, V lost 5 bases, and 10 bases had no gene match. The CDR3 runs 14 residues. The CDR3 protein is CASSKTRGGLTQYF. The CDR3 DNA reads TGTGCCAGCAGCAAAACTAGAGGGGGCCTTACGCAGTATTTT. Supplemented by reference TRBV11-1 and TRBJ2-3, the full variable domain reads EAEVAQSPRYKITEKSQAVAFWCDPISGHATLYWYRQILGQGPELLVQFQDESVVDDSQLPKDRFSAERLKGVDSTLKIQPAELGDSAMYLCASSKTRGGLTQYFGPGTRLTVL.

The chain is built from TRBV29-1 and TRBJ2-5; 10 bases line up with TRBD1. The CDR3 is made up of 14 amino acids. CDR1 and CDR2 (germline): SQVTM, ANQGSEA. V lost 6 bases, J lost 4 bases, and 8 bases stayed unmatched. The CDR3, as DNA: TGCAGCGTGACAGGGGGCGCGACTCGAGAGACCCAGTACTTC. It codes for CSVTGGATRETQYF.

V is TRBV7-2 and J is TRBJ1-2; no reliable D call. V was trimmed by 5 bases and J by 3 bases, leaving 10 bases between them. Germline CDR1 is SGHTA and CDR2 is FQGNSA. CDR3 length: 13 amino acids. CDR3 DNA sequence: TGTGCCAGCAGCCGCCCAGTGGACTATGGCTACACCTTC. As protein: CASSRPVDYGYTF.

This chain uses TRBV20-1 with TRBJ1-1; D remains unclear. CDR1 is DFQATT and CDR2 is SNEGSKA in the germline V gene (reference sequence). V was trimmed by 5 bases and J by 2 bases, leaving 6 bases between them. This CDR3 is 11 amino acids long. The CDR3 DNA reads as TGCAGTGCTGAAACCAACACTGAAGCTTTCTTT. As protein: CSAETNTEAFF.

V gene TRBV15 combines with J gene TRBJ1-5; TRBD1 matches 11 bases. The V gene's germline CDR1 is LNHNV and CDR2 YYDKDF (reference sequence). The CDR3 contains 16 residues. The V and J ends lost 2 bases and 5 bases, in that order; junction bases with no gene match: 5. The CDR3 region is CATSRNLGQGDQPQHF. CDR3 nucleotide sequence: TGTGCCACCAGCAGAAACCTGGGACAGGGGGATCAGCCCCAGCATTTT.

The chain has TRBV5-6 and TRBJ1-4; D ambiguous. Per the germline V gene, CDR1 is SGHDT and CDR2 is YYEEEE. The V end lost 0 bases, the J end lost 7 bases, and 4 bases lay between the germline ends. The CDR3 consists of 12 residues. CDR3 sequence: CASSLGGEKLFF. For the CDR3, the DNA is TGTGCCAGCAGCTTGGGGGGTGAAAAACTGTTTTTT.

The V and J genes are TRBV7-9 and TRBJ1-1; TRBD1 agrees at 8 bases. The V gene end was trimmed by 5 bases and the J gene end by 2 bases; junction bases not matched to a gene: 4. CDR1 and CDR2 (germline): SEHNR, FQNEAQ (reference sequence). The CDR3 extends over 14 amino acids. CDR3 amino acids: CASSLGQGNTEAFF. CDR3 nucleotides: TGTGCCAGCAGCCTCGGACAGGGAAACACTGAAGCTTTCTTT.

The CDR3: CASSPIRDTYNSPLHF. The CDR3 DNA reads as TGTGCCAGCTCACCAATTAGGGACACCTATAATTCACCCCTCCACTTT. The chain recombines TRBV18 with TRBJ1-6, with a tentative D call TRBD1 (6 bases). The CDR3 sequence is 16 residues long. CDR1 KGHSH and CDR2 LQKENI come from the germline V gene. V lost 2 bases and J 2 bases, leaving 10 bases between the germline ends.

The V gene is TRBV7-2, the J gene TRBJ1-1; no definite D call. Trimming pared 6 bases from V and 0 bases from J, leaving 11 bases between. The CDR3 totals 14 residues. Germline V CDR1 and CDR2: SGHTA, FQGNSA. The CDR3 DNA reads as TGTGCCAGCAGACCAGCGTACATGAACACTGAAGCTTTCTTT. It codes for CASRPAYMNTEAFF. Complete variable domain (other parts from reference TRBV7-2 and TRBJ1-1): GAGVSQSPSNKVTEKGKDVELRCDPISGHTALYWYRQSLGQGLEFLIYFQGNSAPDKSGLPSDRFSAERTGGSVSTLTIQRTQQEDSAVYLCASRPAYMNTEAFFGQGTRLTVV.

The V call is TRBV28, the J call TRBJ2-1; D uncertain. Deletions cut 2 bases from V and 5 bases from J, with 10 bases between. The CDR3 spans 14 residues. Germline CDR1 and CDR2: MDHEN and SYDVKM. The CDR3 region is CASSLEQFNNEQFF. Here the CDR3 DNA reads TGTGCCAGCAGTTTAGAACAGTTTAACAATGAGCAGTTCTTC.

V and J are TRBV25-1 and TRBJ2-3; possible D gene TRBD2, 5 bases. The CDR3 is 16 residues long. Trimming left V 7 bases short and J 2 bases short, with 19 bases between. CDR1 MGHDK and CDR2 SYGVNS come from the germline V gene. The CDR3 nucleotides read TGTGCCAGCAAAAATTCTAGGAGGAAAAACACAGATACGCAGTATTTT. Protein sequence: CASKNSRRKNTDTQYF.

This clone was seen once. The chain links TRBV15 to TRBJ2-1, with a tentative D call TRBD1 (6 bases). V lost 0 bases and J lost 4, with 10 bases in between. The CDR3 extends over 15 amino acids. The germline CDR1 and CDR2 sequences are LNHNV and YYDKDF (reference sequence). The CDR3 is CATSRDRGQYNEQFF. In DNA, the CDR3 is TGTGCCACCAGCAGAGACCGCGGACAGTACAATGAGCAGTTCTTC.

V gene TRBV10-3 combines with J gene TRBJ2-7, with D uncertain. The CDR3 totals 13 residues. Germline CDR1 ENHRY, CDR2 SYGVKD. The V gene lost 10 bases and the J gene lost 3 bases, with 16 bases spanning the gap. The CDR3 loop reads CATTPGWGYEQYF. The CDR3 DNA follows: TGTGCCACCACCCCTGGCTGGGGCTACGAGCAGTACTTC.

Here the CDR3 DNA reads TGTGCCAGCAGTTACTCGGCGGGGGATTCAAACATTCAGTACTTC. Its protein is CASSYSAGDSNIQYF. The V call is TRBV6-5, the J call TRBJ2-4; TRBD2 agrees at 7 bases. Per germline, CDR1 MNHEY and CDR2 SVGAGI. Trimming cost V 0 bases and J 6 bases; bases outside gene matches: 5. The CDR3 consists of 15 residues.

V is TRBV6-5 and J is TRBJ1-6; D is undetermined. Between the trimmed V and J ends, which lost 11 bases and 6 bases, there was a span of 14 bases. Per germline, CDR1 MNHEY and CDR2 SVGAGI. The CDR3 sequence is 13 residues long. In DNA, the CDR3 is TGTGCCGCCTGGGAGCGGACTAATTCACCCCTCCACTTT. Its protein product is CAAWERTNSPLHF.

The V call is TRBV9, the J call TRBJ2-5; D gene unclear. CDR3 length equals 13 residues. Germline assignment: CDR1 SGDLS and CDR2 YYNGEE. V was shortened by 0 bases and J by 7 bases, with 10 bases between the two germline ends. CDR3 DNA sequence: TGTGCCAGCAGCGTAGCCCAACTTGGGACCCAGTACTTC. Amino acids: CASSVAQLGTQYF.

For the CDR3, the DNA is TGTGCCAGCAGCCCCGGTGGGGGCTCCTATGGCTACACCTTC. Translating it yields CASSPGGGSYGYTF. V and J are TRBV7-9 and TRBJ1-2, with D perhaps matching TRBD1 (6 bases). V was shortened by 5 bases and J by 4 bases, with 14 bases between the two germline ends. From germline, CDR1 is SEHNR and CDR2 FQNEAQ (reference sequence). The CDR3 has 14 amino acids. Complete variable domain (other parts from reference TRBV7-9 and TRBJ1-2): DTGVSQNPRHKITKRGQNVTFRCDPISEHNRLYWYRQTLGQGPEFLTYFQNEAQLEKSRLLSDRFSAERPKGSFSTLEIQRTEQGDSAMYLCASSPGGGSYGYTFGSGTRLTVV.